This is a list of T cell receptor beta chains from one sample in a study of patients and donors after allogeneic stem cell transplantation. TCRdb reprocessed the RT-PCR reads via MiXCR and lists one record per CDR3 protein. Among around 200,000 distinct CDR3 sequences listed, roughly two fifths were seen once. The sample consisted of blood, either unsorted or a sorted T cell fraction (not recorded which). All receptors come from a human donor who was either an allogeneic HSCT recipient or a stem cell or donor lymphocyte infusion donor (not recorded which). It is not recorded whose cells these are; they may come from a transplant donor. The CDR3 runs from the conserved cysteine through the conserved F or W.

>TRBV30|TRBJ1-5
CAWRPRQGNQPQHF
>TRBV5-1|TRBJ1-4
CASSWTEWGEKLFF
>TRBV4-2|TRBJ2-3
CASSQSASGAPDTQYF
>TRBV4-1|TRBJ2-5
CASSHRQGETQYF
>TRBV5-1|TRBJ2-3
CASSLYRVSDTQYF
>TRBV11-1|TRBJ1-2
CASSLNGGAGYGYTF
>TRBV9|TRBJ1-2
CASSPRGRHGYTF
>TRBV7-9|TRBJ2-5
CASSSVTGETQYF
>TRBV29-1|TRBJ1-4
CSALGDEKLFF
>TRBV3-1|TRBJ1-4
CASSQNRDEKLFF
>TRBV10-3|TRBJ2-5
CAISESWANQETQYF
>TRBV20-1|TRBJ1-6
CSARSGTGVGSPLHF
>TRBV5-5|TRBJ1-1
CASTLGLRGGTEAFF
>TRBV7-6|TRBJ2-7
CASSQNGQGESEQYF
>TRBV7-9|TRBJ1-6
CASSPLETGRRRSPLDF
>TRBV20-1|TRBJ2-1
CSATLQGWYSYNEQFF
>TRBV29-1|TRBJ1-1
CSVGPEAFF
>TRBV12-3/TRBV12-4|TRBJ2-3
CASSDRGSGTDTQYF
>TRBV4-2|TRBJ2-5
CASSQPGQDLTQYF
>TRBV20-1|TRBJ1-6
CSTRDSLNSPLHF
>TRBV5-1|TRBJ2-6
CASSPTGANVLTF
>TRBV25-1|TRBJ2-2
CASSPPPGTGLNTGELFF
>TRBV10-3|TRBJ1-2
CAIKDRSHYGYTF
>TRBV5-1|TRBJ1-4
CASSSGPTSEKLFF
>TRBV7-3|TRBJ1-1
CASSLFRAPSPNTEAFF
>TRBV6-6|TRBJ1-1
CASTFSLQGVPEAFF
>TRBV27|TRBJ1-2
CASSFSGTGRLWDYGYTF
>TRBV20-1|TRBJ1-5
CSASEGWAQPQHF
>TRBV28|TRBJ1-2
CASSEDSYGYTF
>TRBV20-1|TRBJ2-7
CSARGGPNEQYF
>TRBV2|TRBJ1-5
CASTTGHSNQPQHF
>TRBV5-1|TRBJ2-7
CASSIGGTGFIEQYF
>TRBV20-1|TRBJ1-5
CSARDKRQGSQHF
>TRBV11-2|TRBJ2-2
CASSLGSRINTGELFF
>TRBV4-1|TRBJ1-2
CASSQTPGQGPHYGYTF
>TRBV5-5|TRBJ1-2
CASSLGLRIYGYTF
>TRBV18|TRBJ1-2
CASSPGAGIGYGYTF
>TRBV30|TRBJ1-1
CAWSSFTPNTEAFF
>TRBV4-1|TRBJ2-3
CASSQAGVGTDTQYF
>TRBV7-9|TRBJ2-1
CASSFTGTASYNEQFF
>TRBV18|TRBJ1-5
CASSPVQGPNQPQHF
>TRBV3-1|TRBJ1-1
CASSQDVAGGVIEAFF
>TRBV4-1|TRBJ1-2
CASSQDSYRGVTF
>TRBV5-1|TRBJ1-5
CASSFGTGDSNQPQHF
>TRBV12-3/TRBV12-4|TRBJ1-5
CASSLADWENQPQHF
>TRBV5-5|TRBJ1-6
CASSHAGGSYNSPLHF
>TRBV5-1|TRBJ1-2
CASSIGQPTNYGYTF
>TRBV6-1|TRBJ1-6
CASRAGGSGSPLHF
>TRBV15|TRBJ1-4
CATSVHLSGTNEKLFF
>TRBV5-6|TRBJ1-6
CASNSHDGVNNSPLHF
>TRBV11-3|TRBJ2-1
CASSLDSRWGKQFF
>TRBV7-9|TRBJ2-3
CASSLAVRTDTQYF
>TRBV7-9|TRBJ1-6
CASSFTGGGSPLHF
>TRBV7-2|TRBJ1-2
CASSPPGIYYGYTF
>TRBV12-3/TRBV12-4|TRBJ1-2
CASSLLGTGYGYTF
>TRBV3-1|TRBJ2-3
CASSQAEGPHTQYF
>TRBV20-1|TRBJ1-6
CSARISQRHSPLHF
>TRBV7-9|TRBJ2-1
CASSLGAGVYNEQFF
>TRBV9|TRBJ1-6
CASSVGGYRESPLHF